This TCR beta chain is from a study of T-cell memory formation after mild COVID-19. Study-wide background: Among the donors, TCR clusters were largely specific to each donor.

Overall study results and limits: There were some responding clones in pre-infection memory, which suggested that cross-reactive memory had joined. Clones from the second wave (peaking day 37) had unconfirmed SARS-CoV-2 specificity.

The V and J ends lost 0 bases and 6 bases respectively, with 7 bases between them. This CDR3 contains 13 residues. Germline V gene data show CDR1 as SGHRS and CDR2 as YFSETQ. On this clonotype itself: Its antigen is unknown.

Employing constant-segment primers, 5'RACE generated TCR alpha and TCR beta cDNA libraries bearing sample barcodes and UMIs. TCRdb processed the 5' RACE reads anew with MiXCR; each CDR3 protein has one entry. This table has over 400,000 distinct CDR3 sequences, around a quarter appearing once. The rearrangement uses TRBV5-1 and TRBJ1-5; D gene unclear. The TCR originated in an adult woman who had mild COVID-19 (a few samples of this study predate the infection). Cell type and time point are not known. Input material: PBMCs or a T cell subset sorted from them (not recorded which). As DNA, the CDR3 is TGCGCCAGCAGCTTGGGTGGAAGTCAGCCCCAGCATTTT. Translation: CASSLGGSQPQHF.